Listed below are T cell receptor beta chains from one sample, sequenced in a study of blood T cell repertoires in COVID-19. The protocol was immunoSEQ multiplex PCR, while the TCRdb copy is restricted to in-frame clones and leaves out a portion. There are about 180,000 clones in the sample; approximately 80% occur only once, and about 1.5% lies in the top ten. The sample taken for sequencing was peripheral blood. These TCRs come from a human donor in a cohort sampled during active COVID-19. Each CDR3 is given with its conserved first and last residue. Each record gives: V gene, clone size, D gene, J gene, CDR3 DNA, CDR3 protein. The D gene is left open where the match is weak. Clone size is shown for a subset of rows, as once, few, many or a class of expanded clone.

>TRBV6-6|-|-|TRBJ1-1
TGTGCCAGCAGGGACAGTGACATGAACACTGAAGCTTTCTTT
CASRDSDMNTEAFF
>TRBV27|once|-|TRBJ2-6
TGTGCCAGCAGTTTATGGTCGGCTGGGGCCAACGTCCTGACTTTC
CASSLWSAGANVLTF
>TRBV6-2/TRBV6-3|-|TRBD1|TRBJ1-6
TGTGCCAGCAGTTACTCGACAGGGGGGTATAATTCACCCCTCCACTTT
CASSYSTGGYNSPLHF
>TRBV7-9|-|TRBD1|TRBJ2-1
TGTGCCAGCACCCTTGGGGACAGATCCTACAATGAGCAGTTCTTC
CASTLGDRSYNEQFF
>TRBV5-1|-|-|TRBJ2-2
TGCGCCAGCACCCCGACAGGACCGAACACCGGGGAGCTGTTTTTT
CASTPTGPNTGELFF
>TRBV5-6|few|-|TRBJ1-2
TGTGCCAGCAGCTTCAACTCAGGTGGCTACACCTTC
CASSFNSGGYTF
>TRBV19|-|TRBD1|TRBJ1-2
TGTGCCAGTAGTCGCAGGACAGGGGATGGCTACACCTTC
CASSRRTGDGYTF
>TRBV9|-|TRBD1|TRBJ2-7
TGTGCCAGCAGCGTAGGAGAGGGGGCGAGGGAGCAGTACTTC
CASSVGEGAREQYF
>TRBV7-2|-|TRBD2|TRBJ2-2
TGTGCCAGCAGCCTGCGACTAGCGGGAGGAACCGGGGAGCTGTTTTTT
CASSLRLAGGTGELFF
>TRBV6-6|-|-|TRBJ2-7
TGTGCCAGCCCCACCCCACAACCGGGCTCCTACGAGCAGTACTTC
CASPTPQPGSYEQYF
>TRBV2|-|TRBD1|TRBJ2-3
TGTGCCAGCAGTTGGGACAGAATCACAGATACGCAGTATTTT
CASSWDRITDTQYF
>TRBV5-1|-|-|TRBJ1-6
TGCGCCAGCAGCTTGGATGGCAGGGGTAATTCACCCCTCCACTTT
CASSLDGRGNSPLHF
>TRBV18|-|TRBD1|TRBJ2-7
TGTGCCAGCTCACGCGGACAGGGAGCCTACGAGCAGTACTTC
CASSRGQGAYEQYF
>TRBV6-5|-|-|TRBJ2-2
TGTGCCAGCAGCTTACAGGCGGCGAACACCGGGGAGCTGTTTTTT
CASSLQAANTGELFF
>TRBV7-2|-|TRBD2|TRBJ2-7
TGTGCCAGCAGCCCCACTAGCGGGGCATCCTACGAGCAGTACTTC
CASSPTSGASYEQYF
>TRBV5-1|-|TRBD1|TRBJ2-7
TGCGCCAGCAGCTTGGCCGTTTTTCAGGGGGCTCCCTACGAGCAGTACTTC
CASSLAVFQGAPYEQYF
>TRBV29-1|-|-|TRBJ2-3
TGCAGCGTTGTGCGGGATACGCAGTATTTT
CSVVRDTQYF
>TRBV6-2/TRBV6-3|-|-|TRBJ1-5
TGTGCCAGCAGTTACACGAGCGGGGGGAGCGACAATCAGCCCCAGCATTTT
CASSYTSGGSDNQPQHF
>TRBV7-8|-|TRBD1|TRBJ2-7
TGTGCCAGCAGCGAAGGACAGGGGCCCTCCTACGAGCAGTACTTC
CASSEGQGPSYEQYF
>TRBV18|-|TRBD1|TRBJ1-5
TGTGCCAGCTCACCGGGACAGGGGGACCAGCCCCAGCATTTT
CASSPGQGDQPQHF
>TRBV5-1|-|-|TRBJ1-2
TGCGCCAGCAGCCTAGACAGGGGCTACACCTTC
CASSLDRGYTF
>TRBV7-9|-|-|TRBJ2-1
TGTGCCAGCAGCCTTTACAGGGACCGGGACAATGAGCAGTTCTTC
CASSLYRDRDNEQFF
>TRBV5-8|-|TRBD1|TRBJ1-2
TGTGCCAGCAGGGGGCCCCCTCCGGGACAGGGGGACTATGGCTACACCTTC
CASRGPPPGQGDYGYTF
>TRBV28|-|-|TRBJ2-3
TGTGCCAGCAGTTTAAGGGGAGGAGGCACAGATACGCAGTATTTT
CASSLRGGGTDTQYF
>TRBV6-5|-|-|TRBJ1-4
TGTGCCAGCAGTTACTCGGGGCTGTCTAATGAAAAACTGTTTTTT
CASSYSGLSNEKLFF
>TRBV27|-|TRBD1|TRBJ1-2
TGTGCCAGCAGTCGGACAGGGAACTATGGCTACACCTTC
CASSRTGNYGYTF